The clone carrying this T cell receptor (beta chain) was found a few times. Its target is not known. This CDR3 has 14 residues. V lost 4 bases to trimming and J lost 8 bases, with 15 bases between them. CDR1 and CDR2 (germline): MNHNY, SVGAGI (reference sequence). The data are from a study of blood T cells in healthy people across ages. Study details: Per every two T cells, about one barcoded beta molecule was captured by template switching.

Primers used in a second PCR of roughly 6 to 12 cycles were a sample-barcoded 5' primer and a J-beta primer mix. TCRdb analysed the 5' RACE reads with MiXCR anew, one entry per CDR3 protein. The sample holds around 1,800,000 distinct CDR3 sequences, more than 35% seen once. The study's findings and limits: From one million sequenced T cells, diversity estimates were lower bounds.

J is TRBJ1-5 and V is TRBV6-6; no clear D gene. The origin of this receptor is a human donor in good health. Sequences were obtained from blood. The DNA for the CDR3 is TGTGCCAGCAGTTTGAAGACGGGGATTGAGCCCCAGCATTTT. Amino acids: CASSLKTGIEPQHF.